This TCR beta chain was captured in a study of T cell responses to AZD1222 COVID-19 vaccine. Profiled with immunoSEQ multiplex PCR; TCRdb holds only in-frame clones, not every one. The sample yields roughly 120,000 clones, roughly nine tenths seen once. Findings and caveats of the study: Receipt of two AZD1222 doses was followed by a rise in Spike-specific TCR breadth and depth. Donors skewed white British and female; clonal diversity was possibly underestimated. The number of AZD1222 recipients seropositive at baseline was only 5 to 7.

The CDR3 is made up of 13 amino acids. Trimming cost V 6 bases and J 8 bases, with 11 bases left between them. The germline V gene encodes CDR1 MDHEN and CDR2 SYDVKM. As concerns this clone: Its antigen is undetermined.

The chain joins TRBV28 to TRBJ1-6; no clear D gene. Specimen: peripheral blood, collected on day 0 of AZD1222 vaccination. The sequence came from an adult in good health. The CDR3 nucleotides read TGTGCCAGCAGCCGTTACGGGGATTCACCCCTCCACTTT. Translation gives CASSRYGDSPLHF. Looking up the rest from reference TRBV28 and TRBJ1-6 gives the full variable domain: DVKVTQSSRYLVKRTGEKVFLECVQDMDHENMFWYRQDPGLGLRLIYFSYDVKMKEKGDIPEGYSVSREKKERFSLILESASTNQTSMYLCASSRYGDSPLHFGNGTRLTVT.